Given below is one TCR beta chain in context. Its target is not known. Preparation of the TCRbeta library was carried out with unique molecular identifiers. TCRdb reprocessed the PCR reads with MiXCR, giving one entry per CDR3 protein. The sample holds about 250,000 distinct CDR3 sequences, more than 20% seen once. The data derive from a study of T-cell reconstitution after alpha-beta-depleted transplantation in children. The germline V gene has CDR1 KGHDR and CDR2 SFDVKD. Trimming took off 10 bases at V and 0 bases at J, with 16 bases between the two ends. The CDR3 totals 15 residues. Study observations and caveats: It was reported that alpha-beta T cells came from several hundred expanded graft clones (about two months after transplant). Diversity of TCRbeta at day 60 was high in some patients, arising from surviving recipient T cells and thymic progenitors. Newly produced T cells mostly provided counts and TCRbeta diversity after one year, as hyperexpanded clones declined.

The gene calls are TRBV24-1 and TRBJ2-3; possibly TRBD1 or TRBD2 for D (5 bases each). The sequencing used PBMCs, mostly from graft donor cells, collected 360 days after TCRalphabeta/CD19-depleted stem cell transplant. The sequence was collected from a female patient aged 2-9 years who had a stem cell transplant for congenital amegakaryocytic thrombocytopenia, so the T cells may come from the graft donor. DNA of the CDR3: TGTGCCACAGGGGCCAGCGGCCCTAGCACAGATACGCAGTATTTT. Protein: CATGASGPSTDTQYF.